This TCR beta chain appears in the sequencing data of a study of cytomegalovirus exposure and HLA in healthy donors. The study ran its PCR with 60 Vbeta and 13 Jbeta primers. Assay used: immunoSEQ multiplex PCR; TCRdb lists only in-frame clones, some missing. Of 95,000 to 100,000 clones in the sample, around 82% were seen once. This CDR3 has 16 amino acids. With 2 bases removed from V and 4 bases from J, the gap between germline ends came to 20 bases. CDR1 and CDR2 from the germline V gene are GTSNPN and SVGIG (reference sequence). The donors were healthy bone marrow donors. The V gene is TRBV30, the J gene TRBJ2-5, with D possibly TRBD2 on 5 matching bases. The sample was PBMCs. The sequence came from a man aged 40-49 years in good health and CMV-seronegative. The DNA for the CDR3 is TGTGCCTGGAGTATACCCCGGTCGATCCGGGGAGAGACCCAGTACTTC. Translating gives CAWSIPRSIRGETQYF.